One sample yielded the 23 T cell receptor beta chains listed below, sequenced in a study of CD8 T cells in Susac syndrome. An input of roughly 0.5 to 1 ug of RNA was subjected to reverse transcription using random hexamers. TCRdb fed the immunoSEQ multiplex PCR reads into MiXCR, producing one record per CDR3 protein. Among about 150,000 distinct CDR3 sequences listed, about 95% were seen once. Sequencing was done on a sample of CD8+ T cells from PBMCs. The receptors derive from a human donor with multiple sclerosis.

The chain carries TRBV20-1 and TRBJ2-1; 7 bases agree with TRBD2. The CDR3 runs 14 residues. Germline CDR1 is DFQATT and CDR2 is SNEGSKA (reference sequence). The trim removed 5 bases at V and 2 bases at J, leaving 6 bases unmatched. The CDR3 loop reads CSALLGGPYNEQFF. CDR3 nucleotide sequence: TGCAGTGCTCTATTGGGAGGGCCCTACAATGAGCAGTTCTTC.

In this sample, this clonotype turned up a few times. The V and J genes are TRBV27 and TRBJ2-1; 13 bases map to TRBD2. Germline V gene sequence: CDR1 MNHEY, CDR2 SMNVEV (reference sequence). Trimming cost V 9 bases and J 4 bases; bases outside gene matches: 6. The CDR3 sequence is 15 residues long. CDR3 sequence: CASSLGLAGYNEQFF. In nucleotides, the CDR3 is TGTGCCAGTTCTCTGGGACTAGCGGGGTACAATGAGCAGTTCTTC.

The chain has TRBV25-1 and TRBJ2-6; D gene unclear. Germline CDR1 MGHDK, CDR2 SYGVNS. Trimming shortened V by 3 bases and J by 4 bases, and 7 bases separated the two germline ends. The CDR3 runs to 14 residues. The CDR3 nucleotides are TGTGCCAGCAGTGAGGGTGGCGGGGCCAACGTCCTGACTTTC. Translation: CASSEGGGANVLTF.

The chain has TRBV6-5 and TRBJ2-1, with TRBD1 matching 8 bases. V gave up 7 bases and J gave up 4 bases; unmatched junction bases: 9. Per the germline V gene, CDR1 is MNHEY and CDR2 is SVGAGI. The CDR3 runs to 15 residues. The CDR3 DNA sequence: TGTGCCAGCACTCCCGGACAGGGCGGGTACAATGAGCAGTTCTTC. Translating it yields CASTPGQGGYNEQFF.

This chain connects TRBV4-1 to TRBJ2-1; 7 positions match TRBD1. J was trimmed by 3 bases and V by 4 bases; bases with no gene match: 6. The germline CDR1 and CDR2 sequences are MGHRA and YSYEKL. The CDR3 consists of 15 residues. CDR3 nucleotide sequence: TGCGCCAGCAGCCCATTAAGACAGGGCTACAATGAGCAGTTCTTC. Protein: CASSPLRQGYNEQFF.

The V call is TRBV27, the J call TRBJ2-1, with 9 positions matching TRBD2. Germline values: CDR1 MNHEY, CDR2 SMNVEV (reference sequence). This CDR3 has 15 amino acids. Germline trimming cut 3 bases from V and 3 bases from J; bases unmatched to any gene: 3. CDR3 sequence reads: CASSFYSGGYNEQFF. In nucleotides, the CDR3 is TGTGCCAGCAGTTTCTATAGCGGGGGCTACAATGAGCAGTTCTTC.

In DNA form, the CDR3 reads TGTGCCTGGGGACATACTACGGTTGAGCAGTTCTTC. Protein product: CAWGHTTVEQFF. This rearrangement joins TRBV30 to TRBJ2-1; TRBD1 might be the D (5 bases). The CDR3 consists of 12 residues. Between the trimmed V and J ends, which lost 5 bases and 9 bases, there was a span of 14 bases. Germline V gives CDR1 GTSNPN, CDR2 SVGIG (reference sequence).

This clonotype appeared a single time. The V call is TRBV20-1, the J call TRBJ2-1; D may match TRBD1 or TRBD2 (6 bases each). The CDR3 extends over 15 amino acids. Deletions cut 0 bases from V and 8 bases from J, with 17 bases between. In germline, CDR1 is DFQATT, CDR2 SNEGSKA (reference sequence). The CDR3 sequence: CSARDMIRGLDEQFF. CDR3 bases: TGCAGTGCTAGAGATATGATCCGGGGGCTGGATGAGCAGTTCTTC.

The V and J genes are TRBV12-3 or TRBV12-4 and TRBJ2-2; 7 bases are a match to TRBD1. The trim removed 5 bases at V and 1 base at J, leaving 1 base unmatched. The CDR3 extends over 14 amino acids. The CDR3 loop is CASSGDRNTGELFF. CDR3 in DNA: TGTGCCAGCAGTGGGGACAGGAACACCGGGGAGCTGTTTTTT.

The V and J genes are TRBV4-1 and TRBJ2-3, with 8 bases lining up with TRBD1. The CDR3 totals 16 residues. CDR1 and CDR2 (germline): MGHRA, YSYEKL. The V and J ends lost 0 bases and 1 base, in that order; junction bases with no gene match: 3. In DNA, the CDR3 is TGCGCCAGCAGCCAAGATGCGGGACAGGGCACAGATACGCAGTATTTT. Its protein product is CASSQDAGQGTDTQYF.

V usage is TRBV4-1 and J usage is TRBJ2-1; tentative D call: TRBD1 (5 bases). Trimming pared 3 bases from V and 7 bases from J, leaving 13 bases between. The length of the CDR3 is 14 residues. Per the germline V gene, CDR1 is MGHRA and CDR2 is YSYEKL. CDR3 sequence reads: CASSHPPQVNEQFF. The CDR3, as DNA: TGCGCCAGCAGCCATCCCCCACAGGTTAATGAGCAGTTCTTC.

The rearrangement joins TRBV20-1 to TRBJ2-7, with no clear D. V shed 1 base and J shed 3 bases, with 10 bases lying between them. The CDR3 is 13 residues long. Germline CDR1 reads DFQATT; CDR2 reads SNEGSKA (reference sequence). The CDR3 coding sequence is TGCAGTGCTAGAGTAGCCCGAGACTACGAGCAGTACGTC. This codes for CSARVARDYEQYV.

The chain couples TRBV30 to TRBJ1-2; D uncertain. The CDR3 totals 14 residues. Germline V gives CDR1 GTSNPN, CDR2 SVGIG (reference sequence). Trimming left V 0 bases short and J 6 bases short, with 14 bases between. DNA of the CDR3: TGTGCCTGGAGTGTCGGCAGCCCCCGGAATGGCTACACCTTC. Translating gives CAWSVGSPRNGYTF.

This chain links TRBV9 with TRBJ2-1, with D possibly being TRBD2 (6 bases). In germline, CDR1 is SGDLS, CDR2 YYNGEE. The CDR3 runs to 14 residues. V was cut by 3 bases and J by 9 bases, with 16 bases left in between. The CDR3, as DNA: TGTGCCAGCAGCGCCCCGGTGGGGGGTCCTGAGCAGTTCTTC. Translating it yields CASSAPVGGPEQFF.

The J gene is TRBJ1-5, the V gene TRBV18; D ambiguous. Germline assignment: CDR1 KGHSH and CDR2 LQKENI. This CDR3 comprises 12 residues. Between the trimmed V and J ends, which lost 7 bases and 8 bases, there was a span of 12 bases. The CDR3 region is CASWTMGEPQHF. The CDR3, as DNA: TGTGCCAGCTGGACCATGGGCGAGCCCCAGCATTTT.

This clonotype has a handful of counts. Compared with germline, one end of the junction differs, possibly owing to a read error. This chain joins TRBV29-1 and TRBJ2-3, with 7 nucleotides matching TRBD2. Germline lookup yields CDR1 SQVTM and CDR2 ANQGSEA. The length of the CDR3 is 15 residues. As DNA, the CDR3 is TGTAGCGTTGAGTTCCCGGGGGGTCGGACAGATACGCAGTATTTT. It encodes CSVEFPGGRTDTQYF.

The J gene is TRBJ2-5, the V gene TRBV6-5; 10 bases line up with TRBD2. The CDR3 consists of 15 residues. CDR1 is MNHEY, CDR2 SVGAGI, per germline. J gave up 2 bases and V 11 bases, and 11 bases lay outside the gene matches. CDR3 sequence reads: CASSPTSGLQETQYF. In nucleotides, the CDR3 is TGTGCCTCTTCCCCGACTAGCGGGTTACAAGAGACCCAGTACTTC.

The sample holds one count of this clonotype. The V gene is TRBV30, the J gene TRBJ2-1; 8 bases fit TRBD2. The germline V gene encodes CDR1 GTSNPN and CDR2 SVGIG (reference sequence). The trim removed 4 bases at V and 0 bases at J, leaving 5 bases unmatched. The CDR3 is made up of 15 amino acids. CDR3 nucleotide sequence: TGTGCCTGGACCTTAGCGGGGACCTCCTACAATGAGCAGTTCTTC. It encodes CAWTLAGTSYNEQFF.

The chain employs TRBV20-1 and TRBJ1-5, with a possible D match to TRBD1 (6 bases). V lost 4 bases, J lost 2 bases, and 15 bases lay in between. The CDR3 runs to 15 residues. Germline CDR1 is DFQATT and CDR2 is SNEGSKA (reference sequence). The DNA of the CDR3 is TGCAGTGCTATCTCCTACCCAGGGGGCAATCAGCCCCAGCATTTT. This codes for CSAISYPGGNQPQHF.

This chain connects TRBV18 to TRBJ1-1; D remains unclear. The CDR3 sequence is 13 residues long. Germline CDR1 reads KGHSH; CDR2 reads LQKENI. Trimming cost V 3 bases and J 3 bases, with 8 bases left between them. The DNA of the CDR3 is TGTGCCAGCTCACCCCCGAGGGACACTGAAGCTTTCTTT. Translation gives CASSPPRDTEAFF. Together with reference TRBV18 and TRBJ1-1, the CDR3 gives the full variable domain: NAGVMQNPRHLVRRRGQEARLRCSPMKGHSHVYWYRQLPEEGLKFMVYLQKENIIDESGMPKERFSAEFPKEGPSILRIQQVVRGDSAAYFCASSPPRDTEAFFGQGTRLTVV.

The rearrangement links TRBV20-1 to TRBJ2-5; 8 bases fit TRBD2. J was trimmed by 5 bases and V by 3 bases; bases with no gene match: 8. CDR3 length: 14 amino acids. Per the germline V gene, CDR1 is DFQATT and CDR2 is SNEGSKA (reference sequence). The chain's CDR3 is CSARDGGATETQYF. The CDR3 coding sequence is TGCAGTGCTAGGGACGGGGGGGCAACGGAGACCCAGTACTTC.

The rearrangement uses TRBV29-1 and TRBJ2-1; D ambiguous. CDR3 length equals 13 residues. Per the germline V gene, CDR1 is SQVTM and CDR2 is ANQGSEA. V was clipped by 0 bases and J by 2 bases, with 5 bases between them. CDR3 amino acids: CSVEEGTYNEQFF. The CDR3, as DNA: TGCAGCGTTGAAGAGGGCACCTACAATGAGCAGTTCTTC.

The V gene is TRBV12-3 or TRBV12-4, the J gene TRBJ2-3; 7 positions match TRBD2. The V and J ends lost 6 bases and 1 base, in that order; junction bases with no gene match: 10. CDR3 length equals 16 residues. CDR3 nucleotides: TGTGCCAGCAGGAATGAAGCGGGGCGACGCACAGATACGCAGTATTTT. It is translated as CASRNEAGRRTDTQYF.